The entry below describes one T cell receptor beta chain. The sample comes from a study of blood T cell repertoires in COVID-19. V was pared by 2 bases and J by 5 bases, with 11 bases between. This CDR3 is built from 15 residues. Germline CDR1 is SGHRS and CDR2 is YFSETQ. The protocol was immunoSEQ multiplex PCR, while the TCRdb copy is restricted to in-frame clones and leaves out a portion. The profile shows about 230,000 clones, 65% to 90% of them singletons. The chain carries TRBV5-1 and TRBJ1-6; possible D gene TRBD1, 5 bases. The specimen sequenced was peripheral blood. This TCR was recovered from a woman between 40 and 50 years old who had recovered from COVID-19. The CDR3 coding sequence is TGCGCCAGCAGCTTACAGGAGTTCGATAATTCACCCCTCCACTTT. Protein sequence: CASSLQEFDNSPLHF.